This T cell receptor (beta chain) was recovered during a study of graft-versus-host responses after intestinal transplantation. Study-wide background: Recipients were all induced with anti-thymocyte globulin, then given tacrolimus and steroids for 3 to 4 years.

This clone was counted only a few times. Data came from immunoSEQ multiplex PCR; TCRdb stores just in-frame clones and leaves some out. The table has approximately 3,000 clones, 31% seen once. Losses at the gene ends were 2 bases for V and 4 bases for J; bases not matched to a gene: 2. This CDR3 spans 13 amino acids. CDR1 and CDR2 (germline): MNHGY, SAAAGT. Findings and limits, study-wide: Investigators detected GvH clones in recipient marrow, with some emerging earlier in ileum or blood.

This TCR came from a human patient who was an organ donor for intestinal transplantation. The gene calls are TRBV6-8 and TRBJ2-7; 7 positions match TRBD2. The sample here was alloreactive CD4+ T cells from a mixed lymphocyte reaction culture, taken before transplantation. Subset specified: CFSE-low proliferating T cells sorted from approximately six-day pre-transplant mixed lymphocyte reaction (GvH or HvG direction). The CDR3 is CASSYRGGYEQYF. The CDR3 bases are TGTGCCAGCAGTTACAGGGGAGGGTACGAGCAGTACTTC.